This passage covers 29 T cell receptor beta chains from one sample sequenced in a study of blood T cells in healthy people across ages. Together with a sample-barcoded 5' primer, a J-beta primer mix was included in a second PCR lasting about 6 to 11 cycles. In TCRdb, the 5' RACE reads were re-called with MiXCR into one record per CDR3 protein. The data show roughly 1,800,000 distinct CDR3 sequences, just under 50% seen once. The specimen was blood. Receptors were obtained from a woman in her thirties or forties in good health.

This clonotype has only one observation. Its ends do not fully match the called genes, so a read error is possible. The V call is TRBV7-9, the J call TRBJ2-7; TRBD1 aligns across 7 bases. This CDR3 comprises 14 residues. The germline V gene encodes CDR1 SEHNR and CDR2 FQNEAQ (reference sequence). CDR3 protein: CAGSFLGQVYEQYF. As DNA, the CDR3 is TGTGCCGGCAGCTTTTTAGGACAGGTCTACGAGCAGTACTTC.

The rearrangement joins TRBV15 to TRBJ1-3; TRBD1 might be the D (5 bases). The CDR3 is made up of 18 amino acids. Deletions cut 2 bases from V and 0 bases from J, with 17 bases between. Germline CDR1 LNHNV, CDR2 YYDKDF (reference sequence). The CDR3 spells CATSRYRDGYSSGNTIYF. The CDR3 nucleotides are TGTGCCACCAGCAGATACCGGGACGGATACTCCTCTGGAAACACCATATATTTT.

This clonotype was counted between two and nine times. CDR3 in DNA: TGTGCCAGCAGTTTCTTCTCTAGCGGGGGGGCGCACGAGCAGTACTTC. It translates to CASSFFSSGGAHEQYF. J is TRBJ2-5 and V is TRBV27, with 12 bases matching TRBD2. TRBJ2-7 explains the end of the DNA better; the J call may be wrong. The CDR3 consists of 16 residues. CDR1 is MNHEY and CDR2 is SMNVEV in the germline V gene (reference sequence).

Written as DNA, the CDR3 is TGTGCCAGTAAGGACAGCAACCTCTACAATGAGCAGTACTTC. It specifies CASKDSNLYNEQYF. V usage is TRBV3-1 and J usage is TRBJ2-5; D perhaps matches TRBD1 (6 bases). Per germline, CDR1 LGHDT and CDR2 YNNKEL (reference sequence). V lost 9 bases to trimming and J lost 11 bases, with 25 bases between them. This CDR3 is 14 amino acids long.

The chain employs TRBV6-5 and TRBJ1-6, with 9 bases fitting TRBD1. Germline lookup yields CDR1 MNHEY and CDR2 SVGAGI. This CDR3 has 18 residues. V gave up 0 bases and J gave up 9 bases; unmatched junction bases: 12. For the CDR3, the DNA is TGTGCCAGCAGTTACTCGGGGACAGGGCACCTACGGGGTTCACCCCTCCACTTT. Its translation is CASSYSGTGHLRGSPLHF.

The chain couples TRBV3-1 to TRBJ1-1, with unresolved D. The CDR3 extends over 14 amino acids. CDR1 and CDR2 (germline): LGHDT, YNNKEL (reference sequence). V was shortened by 1 base and J by 4 bases, with 10 bases between the two germline ends. The CDR3 is CASSQVSASTEAFF. DNA for the CDR3: TGTGCCAGCAGCCAAGTCTCAGCGAGCACTGAAGCTTTCTTT. Full variable domain (remainder filled in from reference TRBV3-1 and TRBJ1-1): DTAVSQTPKYLVTQMGNDKSIKCEQNLGHDTMYWYKQDSKKFLKIMFSYNNKELIINETVPNRFSPKSPDKAHLNLHINSLELGDSAVYFCASSQVSASTEAFFGQGTRLTVV.

The chain couples TRBV5-6 to TRBJ2-7; 11 bases line up with TRBD2. TRBJ2-5 explains the end of the DNA better; the J call may be wrong. Per germline, CDR1 SGHDT and CDR2 YYEEEE. The CDR3 extends over 16 amino acids. The CDR3 is CASGQRGTSGFKTQYF. The CDR3, as DNA: TGTGCCAGCGGTCAAAGGGGGACTAGCGGTTTCAAGACCCAGTACTTC.

The rearrangement links TRBV20-1 to TRBJ2-5; D gene ambiguous. Trimming removed 5 bases from V and 9 bases from J, with 13 bases in between. Germline CDR1 DFQATT, CDR2 SNEGSKA (reference sequence). The CDR3 sequence is 11 residues long. Here the CDR3 reads CSASDSFSQYF. CDR3 DNA: TGCAGTGCTTCCGACTCATTTTCCCAGTACTTC.

Only a few counts were recorded for this clonotype. The V call is TRBV10-3, the J call TRBJ2-1; TRBD2 aligns across 16 bases. This CDR3 region has 16 residues. Trimming took 6 bases from V and 5 from J; bases not matched to a gene: 4. The germline CDR1 and CDR2 sequences are ENHRY and SYGVKD. The chain's CDR3 is CAISVGLAGGDNEQFF. CDR3 DNA sequence: TGTGCCATCAGCGTGGGACTAGCGGGGGGGGACAATGAGCAGTTCTTC.

The V and J genes are TRBV12-3 or TRBV12-4 and TRBJ2-4, with D perhaps being TRBD1 or TRBD2 (5 bases each). V lost 4 bases and J lost 14, with 18 bases in between. This CDR3 region has 13 residues. CDR3 nucleotides: TGTGCCAGCAGTTCCAAGGGGAGTTTCCCAGAGTACTTC. Translation: CASSSKGSFPEYF.

The rearrangement uses TRBV18 and TRBJ1-2; 8 bases are shared with TRBD1. The J segment lost 12 bases and the V segment lost 3 bases, leaving 15 bases of the junction unmatched. Germline V gene lookup returns CDR1 KGHSH and CDR2 LQKENI. This CDR3 region has 15 residues. DNA of the CDR3: TGTGCCAGCTCACCGAACTACAGGGGGGAAATCTCCGACACCTTC. Its protein is CASSPNYRGEISDTF.

The chain links TRBV6-2 or TRBV6-3 to TRBJ2-5; 9 bases agree with TRBD1. Trimming took 10 bases from V and 5 from J; bases not matched to a gene: 8. The germline gives CDR1 MNHEY, CDR2 SVGEGT. The CDR3 consists of 13 residues. The CDR3 nucleotides read TGTGCCATCTCCGCCGGGACAGGGGAGACCCAGTACTTC. Translating gives CAISAGTGETQYF.

This clonotype was picked up a small number of times. This chain connects TRBV7-9 to TRBJ2-7; a weak D match, TRBD1 (5 bases). The CDR3 runs 13 residues. Trimming cost V 5 bases and J 0 bases, with 8 bases left between them. Germline V gives CDR1 SEHNR, CDR2 FQNEAQ (reference sequence). CDR3 protein: CASSPRVSYEQYF. CDR3 coding DNA: TGTGCCAGCAGCCCCAGGGTCTCCTACGAGCAGTACTTC.

This clonotype showed up just once. This rearrangement joins TRBV7-8 to TRBJ1-5, with 8 bases identical to TRBD1. The V and J ends lost 0 bases and 4 bases, in that order; junction bases with no gene match: 5. Germline lookup yields CDR1 SGHVS and CDR2 FQNEAQ. The length of the CDR3 is 16 residues. The CDR3 loop is CASSLAQGAGNQPQHF. In DNA, the CDR3 is TGTGCCAGCAGCTTAGCGCAGGGGGCAGGTAATCAGCCCCAGCATTTT. The entire variable domain, with the rest obtained from reference TRBV7-8 and TRBJ1-5, is as follows: GAGVSQSPRYKVAKRGQDVALRCDPISGHVSLFWYQQALGQGPEFLTYFQNEAQLDKSGLPSDRFFAERPEGSVSTLKIQRTQQEDSAVYLCASSLAQGAGNQPQHFGDGTRLSIL.

The chain is built from TRBV7-9 and TRBJ2-1; unclear D gene. Trimming stripped 0 bases from V and 5 bases from J, with 11 bases between. This CDR3 has 15 amino acids. Germline loops: CDR1 SEHNR, CDR2 FQNEAQ (reference sequence). The CDR3 DNA follows: TGTGCCAGCAGCTTAGCGGGCGCCCCCGACAATGAGCAGTTCTTC. Translated: CASSLAGAPDNEQFF.

V gene TRBV7-9 combines with J gene TRBJ2-3, with a weak D call TRBD2 (6 bases). This CDR3 is 14 amino acids long. Germline CDR1 SEHNR, CDR2 FQNEAQ (reference sequence). Trimming removed 3 bases at V and 5 bases at J, with 12 bases between. CDR3 nucleotide sequence: TGTGCCAGCAGCTTTCGGGGGTCGGGAGATACGCAGTATTTT. Protein product: CASSFRGSGDTQYF.

V is TRBV29-1 and J is TRBJ1-2; 8 nucleotides align to TRBD1. V shed 4 bases and J 3 bases; nucleotides not matched to a gene: 10. The germline V gene encodes CDR1 SQVTM and CDR2 ANQGSEA. The CDR3 is 15 amino acids. The CDR3: CSVGPRQGPHYGYTF. As DNA, the CDR3 is TGCAGCGTTGGCCCTCGACAGGGGCCCCACTATGGCTACACCTTC.

The V gene is TRBV6-5, the J gene TRBJ2-3, with TRBD2 as a possible D gene (7 bases). The V gene lost 6 bases and the J gene lost 8 bases, with 21 bases spanning the gap. Germline lookup yields CDR1 MNHEY and CDR2 SVGAGI. The length of the CDR3 is 15 residues. The CDR3 spells CASSFRGGQAGTQYF. CDR3 sequence (DNA): TGTGCCAGCAGCTTTAGGGGGGGCCAGGCAGGTACGCAGTATTTT.

The chain employs TRBV7-3 and TRBJ2-7; a weak D match, TRBD2 (7 bases). The J call may be wrong; the DNA end is better matched by TRBJ2-5. CDR1 SGHTA and CDR2 FQGTGA come from the germline V gene. The CDR3 has 14 residues. The CDR3 loop reads CASSQNGGPETQYF. The CDR3 nucleotides are TGTGCCAGCAGCCAAAACGGGGGGCCGGAGACCCAGTACTTC.

The chain recombines TRBV6-2 or TRBV6-3 with TRBJ2-1; D gene uncertain. The CDR3 sequence is 15 residues long. The germline CDR1 and CDR2 sequences are MNHEY and SVGEGT. V gave up 7 bases and J gave up 0 bases, with 13 bases separating them. CDR3 residues: CASTEDRPSYNEQFF. CDR3 DNA: TGTGCCAGCACCGAAGATAGGCCCTCCTACAATGAGCAGTTCTTC.

This chain links TRBV28 with TRBJ1-2; 8 positions agree with TRBD1. There are 16 residues in the CDR3. The germline V gene has CDR1 MDHEN and CDR2 SYDVKM. The V and J ends lost 7 bases and 2 bases, in that order; junction bases with no gene match: 12. The CDR3 reads CASNENRGRANYGYTF. CDR3 bases: TGTGCCAGCAACGAGAACAGGGGGAGAGCAAACTATGGCTACACCTTC.

The genes are TRBV7-2 and TRBJ2-7, with D possibly matching TRBD2 (6 bases). Per the germline V gene, CDR1 is SGHTA and CDR2 is FQGNSA. Trimming left V 5 bases short and J 2 bases short, with 13 bases between. This CDR3 has 14 residues. The CDR3 DNA reads as TGTGCCAGCAGCCCTTCACTAGCCACCTACGAGCAGTACTTC. Translation gives CASSPSLATYEQYF.

The chain carries TRBV29-1 and TRBJ2-7, with 9 bases lining up with TRBD2. The CDR3 consists of 14 residues. Germline loops: CDR1 SQVTM, CDR2 ANQGSEA. V dropped 6 bases and J dropped 7; count of bases not matched to a gene: 13. As DNA, the CDR3 is TGCAGCGTCGGGACTAGCATGTTGGGTAATGAGCAGTACTTC. It specifies CSVGTSMLGNEQYF.

CDR3 DNA sequence: TGTGCCAGCAGTGAGCGACCTCGACAGGGAGGCTACACCTTC. As protein: CASSERPRQGGYTF. The rearrangement uses TRBV6-5 and TRBJ1-2, with 7 bases that match TRBD1. Trimming cost V 5 bases and J 8 bases; bases outside gene matches: 11. From germline, CDR1 is MNHEY and CDR2 SVGAGI. The CDR3 covers 14 residues.

The chain joins TRBV24-1 to TRBJ1-2; TRBD1 is a possible D gene (6 bases). The CDR3 totals 13 residues. Germline assignment: CDR1 KGHDR and CDR2 SFDVKD. Trimming removed 5 bases at V and 6 bases at J, with 12 bases between. CDR3 residues: CATSGVQGDGYTF. The CDR3 DNA reads as TGTGCCACCAGTGGGGTACAGGGAGATGGCTACACCTTC.

This clonotype was seen a few times. The chain has TRBV20-1 and TRBJ2-1; tentative D call: TRBD2 (5 bases). The CDR3 covers 12 residues. Germline CDR1 reads DFQATT; CDR2 reads SNEGSKA (reference sequence). Trimming cost V 6 bases and J 0 bases, with 6 bases left between them. The CDR3 coding sequence is TGCAGTGCAGGGAGCTCCTACAATGAGCAGTTCTTC. Protein: CSAGSSYNEQFF.

The rearrangement joins TRBV27 to TRBJ2-4; TRBD1 might be the D (6 bases). The CDR3 extends over 16 amino acids. The germline CDR1 and CDR2 sequences are MNHEY and SMNVEV (reference sequence). Trimming shortened V by 5 bases and J by 0 bases, and 14 bases separated the two germline ends. The CDR3 spells CASSPAGALAKNIQYF. The CDR3 DNA reads as TGTGCCAGCAGTCCCGCAGGGGCCCTAGCCAAAAACATTCAGTACTTC.

This clonotype has a handful of counts. The CDR3 reads CASSAGQGGSDEQFF. CDR3 in DNA: TGTGCCAGCAGCGCGGGACAGGGCGGGTCGGATGAGCAGTTCTTC. V usage is TRBV9 and J usage is TRBJ2-1, with TRBD1 identical over 9 bases. The germline CDR1 and CDR2 sequences are SGDLS and YYNGEE. The CDR3 totals 15 residues. The ends lost 3 bases at V and 8 bases at J; junction bases unmatched: 9.

This clonotype is a singleton in its sample. This chain uses TRBV5-1 with TRBJ1-2; D uncertain. With 2 bases removed from V and 2 bases from J, the gap between germline ends came to 16 bases. Looked up from germline, CDR1 is SGHRS and CDR2 is YFSETQ. The CDR3 sequence is 16 residues long. The CDR3 region has the DNA TGCGCCAGCAGCTTAGATCCGGGAAGGGCGAACTATGGCTACACCTTC. Translating gives CASSLDPGRANYGYTF.